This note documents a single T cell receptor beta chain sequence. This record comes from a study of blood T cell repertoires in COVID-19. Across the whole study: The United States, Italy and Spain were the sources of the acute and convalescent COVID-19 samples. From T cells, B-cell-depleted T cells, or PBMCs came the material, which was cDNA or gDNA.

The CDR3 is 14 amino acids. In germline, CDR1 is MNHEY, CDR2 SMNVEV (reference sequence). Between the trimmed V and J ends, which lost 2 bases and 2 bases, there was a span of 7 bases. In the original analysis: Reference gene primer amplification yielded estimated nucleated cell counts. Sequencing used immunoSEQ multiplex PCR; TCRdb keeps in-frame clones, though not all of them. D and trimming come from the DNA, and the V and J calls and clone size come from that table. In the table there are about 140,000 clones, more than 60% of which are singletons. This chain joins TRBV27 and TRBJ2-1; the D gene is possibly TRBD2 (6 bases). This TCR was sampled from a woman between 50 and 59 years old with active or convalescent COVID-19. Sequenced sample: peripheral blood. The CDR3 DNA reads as TGTGCCAGCAGTTTAGCGGGACCCTACAATGAGCAGTTCTTC. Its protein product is CASSLAGPYNEQFF.